This T cell receptor (beta chain) appears in the sequencing data of a study of T cell responses to AZD1222 COVID-19 vaccine. Overall study context: Second-dose recipients at about 4 or about 12 weeks were treated as one pooled group.

Assay used: immunoSEQ multiplex PCR; TCRdb lists only in-frame clones, some missing. The table includes some 130,000 clones, around 84% detected once. Study-wide results and limits: After two AZD1222 doses, spike-specific TCR breadth and depth rose versus day 0. Unmutated variant regions reportedly attract nearly half of all spike-specific TCRs.

CDR1 and CDR2 from the germline V gene are MGHDK and SYGVNS. The CDR3 runs to 14 residues. J was trimmed by 5 bases and V by 8 bases; bases with no gene match: 5. About this clone itself: Its antigen is as yet unknown.

The chain has TRBV25-1 and TRBJ1-4; TRBD1 aligns across 10 bases. This receptor was obtained from an adult in good health. The starting material was peripheral blood, obtained on day 0 of AZD1222 vaccination. The CDR3 nucleotides are TGTGCCAGCTGCCCGGGACAGGGGAATGAAAAACTGTTTTTT. As protein: CASCPGQGNEKLFF. The entire variable domain, with the rest obtained from reference TRBV25-1 and TRBJ1-4, is as follows: EADIYQTPRYLVIGTGKKITLECSQTMGHDKMYWYQQDPGMELHLIHYSYGVNSTEKGDLSSESTVSRIRTEHFPLTLESARPSHTSQYLCASCPGQGNEKLFFGSGTQLSVL.